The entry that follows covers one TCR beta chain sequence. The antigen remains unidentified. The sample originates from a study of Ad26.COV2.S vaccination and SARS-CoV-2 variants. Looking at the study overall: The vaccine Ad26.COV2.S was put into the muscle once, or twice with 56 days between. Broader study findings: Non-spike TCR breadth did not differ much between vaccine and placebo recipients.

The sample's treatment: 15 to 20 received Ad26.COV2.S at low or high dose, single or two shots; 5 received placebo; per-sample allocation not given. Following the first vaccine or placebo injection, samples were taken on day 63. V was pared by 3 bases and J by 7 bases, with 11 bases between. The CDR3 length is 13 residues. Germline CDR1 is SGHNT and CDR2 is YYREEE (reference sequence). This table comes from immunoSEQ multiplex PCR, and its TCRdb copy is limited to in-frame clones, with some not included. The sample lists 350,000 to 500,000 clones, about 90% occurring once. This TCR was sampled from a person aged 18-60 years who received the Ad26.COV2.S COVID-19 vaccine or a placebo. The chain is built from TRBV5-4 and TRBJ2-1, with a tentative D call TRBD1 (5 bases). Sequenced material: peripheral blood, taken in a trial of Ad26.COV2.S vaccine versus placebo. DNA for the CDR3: TGTGCCAGCAGCTCTCTACAGGTTAATGAGCAGTTCTTC. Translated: CASSSLQVNEQFF. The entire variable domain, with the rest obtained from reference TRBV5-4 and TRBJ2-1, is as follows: ETGVTQSPTHLIKTRGQQVTLRCSSQSGHNTVSWYQQALGQGPQFIFQYYREEENGRGNFPPRFSGLQFPNYSSELNVNALELDDSALYLCASSSLQVNEQFFGPGTRLTVL.